The 14 T cell receptor beta chains presented below share a single source sample, sequenced in a study of low-dose radiotherapy and immunotherapy resistance in tumors. Priming of first-strand cDNA relied on TRAV- and TRBV-specific primers (covering alpha and beta chains). The PCR that amplified TCRs ran for around 22 cycles, relying on a constant-region primer and a V-primer adapter. TCRdb re-derived calls from the reads in MiXCR, one entry per CDR3 protein. The table lists approximately 14,000 distinct CDR3 sequences, more than 65% of them singletons. Receptor source: a human donor with advanced metastatic prostate, ovarian, gallbladder or colorectal cancer (not recorded which). This table probably holds off-target reads from a library built for another chain.

The rearrangement joins TRBV7-6 to TRBJ2-2, with a tentative D call TRBD1 (7 bases). The length of the CDR3 is 18 residues. Germline V gene data show CDR1 as SGHVS and CDR2 as FNYEAQ. Trimming pared 3 bases from V and 1 base from J, leaving 18 bases between. The CDR3 bases are TGTGCCAGCAGCTTTCTATGGGGGGACAGATTGAACACCGGGGAGCTGTTTTTT. Its translation is CASSFLWGDRLNTGELFF.

The chain couples TRBV5-1 to TRBJ2-2, with TRBD1 matching over 8 bases. Germline CDR1 reads SGHRS; CDR2 reads YFSETQ. Losses at the gene ends were 4 bases for V and 3 bases for J; bases not matched to a gene: 8. The CDR3 is 16 residues long. CDR3 residues: CASSPRQGPHTGELFF. The DNA for the CDR3 is TGCGCCAGCAGCCCCAGACAGGGGCCCCACACCGGGGAGCTGTTTTTT.

The chain carries TRBV9 and TRBJ1-4; D may be TRBD1 (5 bases). V lost 3 bases, J lost 6 bases, and 15 bases lay in between. The CDR3 extends over 15 amino acids. Germline assignment: CDR1 SGDLS and CDR2 YYNGEE. This CDR3 reads CASSAGVGRYEKLFF. The DNA for the CDR3 is TGTGCCAGCAGCGCGGGGGTGGGCAGGTATGAAAAACTGTTTTTT.

V and J are TRBV20-1 and TRBJ2-1, with 8 positions matching TRBD2. The V gene end was trimmed by 2 bases and the J gene end by 2 bases; junction bases not matched to a gene: 2. CDR1 is DFQATT, CDR2 SNEGSKA, per germline (reference sequence). The CDR3 has 14 residues. The CDR3, as DNA: TGCAGTGCTAGATCGGGGGGGACCTACAATGAGCAGTTCTTC. It encodes CSARSGGTYNEQFF.

The CDR3 spells CASSQVGVVQFF. In nucleotides, the CDR3 is TGCGCCAGCAGCCAAGTGGGGGTGGTGCAGTTCTTC. The chain links TRBV4-1 to TRBJ2-1; D tentatively reads TRBD1 or TRBD2 (5 bases each). V was clipped by 1 base and J by 12 bases, with 10 bases between them. Germline V gene lookup returns CDR1 MGHRA and CDR2 YSYEKL. The CDR3 length is 12 residues.

V is TRBV5-6 and J is TRBJ1-3; D may be TRBD1 (6 bases). The ends were cut back, 4 bases at V and 3 bases at J, with 11 bases in the middle. The CDR3 contains 14 residues. In germline, CDR1 is SGHDT, CDR2 YYEEEE. CDR3 coding DNA: TGTGCCAGCAGCCCTGGACAGCTTGGAAACACCATATATTTT. Translated: CASSPGQLGNTIYF. The full variable domain, with the rest looked up from reference TRBV5-6 and TRBJ1-3, is DAGVTQSPTHLIKTRGQQVTLRCSPKSGHDTVSWYQQALGQGPQFIFQYYEEEERQRGNFPDRFSGHQFPNYSSELNVNALLLGDSALYLCASSPGQLGNTIYFGEGSWLTVV.

The chain is built from TRBV12-3 or TRBV12-4 and TRBJ2-2; D call uncertain. V lost 3 bases and J 6 bases, leaving 2 bases between the germline ends. This CDR3 has 11 residues. The CDR3 DNA follows: TGTGCCAGCAGTTTTTCCGGGGAGCTGTTTTTT. It yields the protein CASSFSGELFF.

This chain joins TRBV11-2 and TRBJ1-4, with D tentatively TRBD1 (6 bases). Trimming left V 5 bases short and J 1 base short, with 11 bases between. This CDR3 comprises 15 residues. CDR1 SGHAT and CDR2 FQNNGV come from the germline V gene. The CDR3, as DNA: TGTGCCAGCAGCCCAGGACAGCAAACTAATGAAAAACTGTTTTTT. Translated, it gives CASSPGQQTNEKLFF.

The count of this clonotype is one. This chain uses TRBV7-6 with TRBJ1-3, with D perhaps matching TRBD1 (6 bases). Trimming removed 4 bases from V and 4 bases from J, with 11 bases in between. Germline CDR1 reads SGHVS; CDR2 reads FNYEAQ. The CDR3 loop spans 14 amino acids. The CDR3 region is CASSYLTGGNTIYF. CDR3 nucleotides: TGTGCCAGCAGCTATCTAACAGGGGGAAACACCATATATTTT.

The rearrangement uses TRBV10-2 and TRBJ2-5; tentatively, D is TRBD2 (5 bases). From germline, CDR1 is WSHSY and CDR2 SAAADI. This CDR3 comprises 11 residues. The ends were cut back, 6 bases at V and 4 bases at J, with 6 bases in the middle. CDR3 region: CASRRVETQYF. The CDR3 nucleotides read TGCGCCAGCAGGCGGGTAGAGACCCAGTACTTC.

The chain carries TRBV12-3 or TRBV12-4 and TRBJ1-2; D call uncertain. This CDR3 has 12 residues. V lost 6 bases and J lost 7, with 12 bases in between. CDR3 bases: TGTGCCAGCAGGCTTGCCGCGGGTGGCTACACCTTC. This codes for CASRLAAGGYTF.

The rearrangement joins TRBV15 to TRBJ1-5; 7 bases match TRBD1. J was trimmed by 0 bases and V by 2 bases; bases with no gene match: 7. Germline V gene lookup returns CDR1 LNHNV and CDR2 YYDKDF (reference sequence). This CDR3 is built from 17 residues. The CDR3 loop reads CATSRSTGVYSNQPQHF. The CDR3 coding sequence is TGTGCCACCAGCAGATCCACAGGGGTCTATAGCAATCAGCCCCAGCATTTT.

The genes are TRBV20-1 and TRBJ1-5, with D unresolved. Germline-derived CDR1 and CDR2 are DFQATT and SNEGSKA (reference sequence). This CDR3 is 16 amino acids long. V lost 6 bases and J 2 bases, leaving 20 bases between the germline ends. The CDR3 loop reads CSAVLRMDGGNQPQHF. The CDR3 DNA reads as TGCAGTGCCGTCCTAAGAATGGATGGAGGCAATCAGCCCCAGCATTTT.

The chain recombines TRBV5-1 with TRBJ2-1; no clear D gene. V lost 0 bases and J 0 bases, leaving 7 bases between the germline ends. The CDR3 sequence is 15 residues long. Germline CDR1 SGHRS, CDR2 YFSETQ. CDR3 sequence: CASSLGVISYNEQFF. The CDR3 coding sequence is TGCGCCAGCAGCTTGGGAGTGATCTCCTACAATGAGCAGTTCTTC.